This T cell receptor (beta chain) was sequenced for a study of OX40 agonist ivuxolimab in advanced cancers. In the study overall: Ivuxolimab was an agonistic, fully human IgG2 monoclonal antibody directed against OX40 (CD134), a costimulatory receptor. Peripheral TCRbeta sequencing was intended to test whether TCR sequence diversity was altered and clonal T-cell expansion was caused by ivuxolimab. Partial responses occurred in three dose-escalation patients: two with cutaneous melanoma and one with hepatocellular carcinoma. The monotherapy dose-escalation portion (N ≈ 50 patients) of the phase I ivuxolimab trial is reported in the paper. Patients were allowed to have had prior anti-PD-1, anti-PD-L1 or anti-CTLA-4 therapy, and more than 35% of the dose-escalation patients had been treated with checkpoint inhibitors. Intravenous ivuxolimab was administered to patients every 2 weeks at six dose levels: 0.01, 0.1, 0.3, 1.5, 3 and 10 mg/kg. Among the roughly 54 dose-escalation patients, roughly 20 had hepatocellular carcinoma, 15 or so melanoma, 9 renal cell carcinoma and 9 head and neck cancer. In the dose-escalation cohort, 82.7% of patients were male, and the mean age was around 60 years, with a range of 23 to 79.

In the germline V gene, CDR1 corresponds to MNHEY and CDR2 to SVGAGI. The germline V and J ends show losses of 6 bases and 6 bases respectively, and no gene match explains 6 bases of the junction. The cysteine opens and the phenylalanine closes a CDR3 of 13 amino acids. Only the CDR3 portion is preserved as DNA: 39 bases, with reading frame beginning at the first base. As concerns this clone: Its antigen has not been determined. Base qualities were left out, and no much larger clone turns up one base away.

Points the paper makes about the study in general: Clonal expansion of both CD4+ and CD8+ blood T cells was observed from baseline to week 6 at doses 0.1 to 3.0 mg/kg. In the 0.1-3.0 mg/kg groups, partial responders had among the lowest normalized peripheral clonal expansion, particularly in CD8+ T cells. On average, CD8+ T cells showed more expanded clones than CD4+ T cells after ivuxolimab. Antigen specificity was not determined for the clonally expanded peripheral T cells. Low levels of normalized T-cell clonal expansion were also shown by some nonresponding patients.

The trial excluded patients who had a history of autoimmune disease or were on systemic immunosuppression. Peripheral blood for TCR sequencing was collected from all dose cohorts at baseline, on cycle 4 day 1, and on cycle 7 day 1. The samples were drawn from a first-in-human, open-label, multicenter phase I dose-escalation trial of ivuxolimab. Adults with locally advanced or metastatic melanoma, renal cell, hepatocellular, or head and neck squamous cell carcinoma were enrolled in the trial. Before TCR sequencing, CD4+ and CD8+ T cells were separately sorted from peripheral blood. Genomic DNA was extracted from sorted cells for sequencing of the TCRbeta CDR3 region. The immunoSEQ Assay was used for sequencing of TCRbeta CDR3 regions. TCRdb re-hosts the immuneACCESS table, in-frame sequences only. Its copies lack some clones; in the studies checked, an unresolved V gene accounts for under half of them, and the cause for the rest is not known. The sample table records more than 60,000 clones; more than 75% of these occur just once. The ten largest clones represent around 0.39% of the sample.

This specimen was CD4+ or CD8+ T cells sorted from blood, taken in a trial of the OX40 agonist ivuxolimab. This sequence was found in an adult with an advanced solid tumor such as melanoma, head and neck, liver or kidney cancer. The receptor chain draws on TRBV6-5 and TRBJ2-3; TRBD1 matches 7 bases in the middle. The nucleotides are TGTGCCAGCAGGCCAGGGGGATTGGATACGCAGTATTTT. This translates into CASRPGGLDTQYF.